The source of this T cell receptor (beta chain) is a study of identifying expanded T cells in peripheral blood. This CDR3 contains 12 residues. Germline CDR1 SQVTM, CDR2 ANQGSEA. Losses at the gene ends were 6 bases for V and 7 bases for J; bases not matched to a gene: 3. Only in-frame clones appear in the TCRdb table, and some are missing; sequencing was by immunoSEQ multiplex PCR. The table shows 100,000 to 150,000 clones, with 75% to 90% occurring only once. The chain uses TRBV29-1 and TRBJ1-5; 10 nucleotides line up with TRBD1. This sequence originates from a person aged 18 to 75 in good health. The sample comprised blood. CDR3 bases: TGCAGCGTATGGACAGGGGGGCAGCCCCAGCATTTT. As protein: CSVWTGGQPQHF.